This T cell receptor (beta chain) came from a study of blood T cell repertoires in COVID-19. As for the study in general: PBMCs, B-cell-depleted T cells, or T cells were the source of the cDNA or gDNA that made up the material.

Repertoires were generated with immunoSEQ multiplex PCR, while TCRdb's copy carries only in-frame clones and drops some. The data contain 200,000 to 300,000 clones, nearly 90% of them singletons. V was trimmed by 0 bases and J by 8 bases, leaving 10 bases between them. This CDR3 has 13 residues. Per the germline V gene, CDR1 is GTSNPN and CDR2 is SVGIG (reference sequence). The TCR sequence derives from a human donor in a cohort sampled during active COVID-19. The specimen sequenced was peripheral blood. The chain links TRBV30 to TRBJ1-4; D not certain. This CDR3 is CAWSVVAGEKLFF. The CDR3 DNA follows: TGTGCCTGGAGTGTAGTGGCGGGAGAAAAACTGTTTTTT.